A single sample is the source of the 25 T cell receptor beta chains below, sequenced in a study of T cell clonality in common variable immunodeficiency. Findings and limits, study-wide: Reportedly, TCR beta sequences from common variable immunodeficiency showed fewer deletions and N-nucleotide insertions.

Method: immunoSEQ multiplex PCR; TCRdb's copy keeps in-frame clones and lacks some. Recorded here are about 15,000 clones; the top ten clones represent 4% to 5%. The antigens for these receptors are not known. Sequences were obtained from peripheral blood mononuclear cells. The source of these receptors is a human donor with common variable immunodeficiency.

As for this clone: The read stops 3 residues short of the end of the CDR3; the missing end is completed from the germline J gene. The chain carries TRBV23-1 and TRBJ1-5, with D perhaps matching TRBD1 (5 bases). TRBV23-1 is reported as an ORF; its role is uncertain. V was cut by 4 bases and J by 2 bases, with 21 bases left in between. This CDR3 has 18 amino acids. Partial CDR3 DNA: TGCGCCAGCAGTCGCCCAGGTGGACACTTAAGAGGCAATCAGCCC. The encoded protein is CASSRPGGHLRGNQP. Given in full, the CDR3 is CASSRPGGHLRGNQPQHF.

Details on this clone: The read terminates 3 residues before the CDR3 end, so the remaining end is supplied by the germline J gene. V usage is TRBV19 and J usage is TRBJ2-7; 7 bases fit TRBD1. The CDR3 is 13 amino acids. The V gene's germline CDR1 is LNHDA and CDR2 SQIVND (reference sequence). Trimming at V came to 8 bases and at J to 3 bases, leaving 7 bases not matched to a gene. The covered CDR3 bases are TGTGCCAGTTTCGACAGGGAGCGCTACGAG. This encodes CASFDRERYE. The whole CDR3 sequence is CASFDRERYEQYF.

With regard to this clone: Read data end 3 residues before the CDR3 end; the end is taken from the germline J gene. The rearrangement uses TRBV29-1 and TRBJ2-3, with TRBD2 identical over 11 bases. CDR3 length: 14 residues. With V trimmed by 4 bases and J by 3 bases, 3 bases remained unmatched. In germline, CDR1 is SQVTM, CDR2 ANQGSEA. The sequenced part of the CDR3 DNA is TGCAGCGTTGGGACTAGCGGGTGGACAGATACG. Residues: CSVGTSGWTDT. In full, the CDR3 is CSVGTSGWTDTQYF.

As to this clone: The read finishes 3 residues shy of the CDR3 end, and the germline J gene is used to complete it. This chain links TRBV2 with TRBJ2-1, with D uncertain. V was pared by 0 bases and J by 9 bases, with 15 bases between. The germline gives CDR1 SNHLY, CDR2 FYNNEI. This CDR3 spans 15 amino acids. The CDR3 is CASSEAKGASREQFF. CDR3 bases read: TGTGCCAGCAGTGAAGCGAAGGGCGCCTCTCGTGAG.

To note about this clone: The CDR3 end falls 3 residues outside the read, so it is completed with the germline J gene. V is TRBV27 and J is TRBJ2-3; 11 bases match TRBD1. CDR1 is MNHEY and CDR2 is SMNVEV in the germline V gene (reference sequence). V lost 2 bases to trimming and J lost 7 bases; unmatched junction nucleotides: 5. This CDR3 is built from 15 residues. The CDR3 region is CASSLIGQGAYTQYF. Incomplete CDR3 DNA: TGTGCCAGCAGTTTAATCGGACAGGGGGCTTATACG.

In regard to this clone: The CDR3 end is not reached by the read, which stops 3 residues before it; the germline J gene fills it in. The chain carries TRBV6-1 and TRBJ2-3, with 8 bases that match TRBD2. The CDR3 is 14 amino acids. Looked up from germline, CDR1 is MNHNS and CDR2 is SASEGT. Trimming took 3 bases from V and 3 from J; bases not matched to a gene: 2. CDR3: CASSDGGGTDTQYF. The CDR3 bases that were read are TGTGCCAGCAGTGACGGGGGGGGGACAGATACG.

Note on this clone: The read ends 3 residues early relative to the CDR3; the germline J gene fills the gap. This sequence joins TRBV29-1 and TRBJ2-1, with D perhaps matching TRBD2 (6 bases). There are 14 residues in the CDR3. V was shortened by 3 bases and J by 4 bases, with 13 bases between the two germline ends. Germline CDR1 reads SQVTM; CDR2 reads ANQGSEA. The CDR3 reads CSVDGGDPYNEQFF. The covered CDR3 bases are TGCAGCGTTGACGGAGGGGATCCGTACAATGAG.

Concerning this clone itself: The CDR3 is cut off 3 residues early in the read; its end comes from the germline J gene. This rearrangement joins TRBV19 to TRBJ2-5; TRBD2 agrees at 11 bases. Germline CDR1 LNHDA, CDR2 SQIVND (reference sequence). CDR3 length: 16 amino acids. The junction had 11 bases not matched to a gene; V was cut back by 9 bases and J by 2 bases. The covered CDR3 bases are TGTGCCAGCCAGAGCGTGACTAGCGGGGTGCAAGAGACC. Translated, it gives CASQSVTSGVQET. The whole CDR3 region reads CASQSVTSGVQETQYF.

With respect to this clone: The read gets to within 3 residues of the CDR3 end, and the germline J gene fills in the rest. The V and J genes are TRBV19 and TRBJ2-2, with a weak D call TRBD2 (5 bases). Per the germline V gene, CDR1 is LNHDA and CDR2 is SQIVND (reference sequence). The CDR3 loop spans 16 amino acids. CDR3 in amino acids: CASSISTSLVHIELFF. CDR3 bases read: TGTGCCAGTAGTATTTCAACTAGTCTAGTCCATATTGAG.

For this clone: The observed sequence ends 3 residues before the CDR3 terminus, with the missing tail filled in from the germline J gene. The J gene is TRBJ1-2, the V gene TRBV5-5, with D tentatively TRBD1 (6 bases). CDR1 SGHKS and CDR2 YYEKEE come from the germline V gene (reference sequence). The CDR3 spans 15 residues. The V end lost 4 bases, the J end lost 1 base, and 14 bases lay between the germline ends. The CDR3 spells CASSDDRLINYGYTF. CDR3 bases read: TGTGCCAGCAGCGATGACAGGCTAATTAACTATGGC.

Worth noting for this clone: The CDR3 extends 3 residues past the end of the read, so its final part is completed from the germline J gene. This sequence joins TRBV7-8 and TRBJ1-2; TRBD1 matches at 8 bases. V lost 5 bases, J lost 2 bases, and 4 bases stayed unmatched. This CDR3 region has 14 residues. Germline loops: CDR1 SGHVS, CDR2 FQNEAQ. The CDR3 bases that were read are TGTGCCAGCAGCCGCGACAGGGGAAACTATGGC. This codes for CASSRDRGNYG. The complete CDR3 protein is CASSRDRGNYGYTF.

In the case of this clone: The CDR3 end is not reached by the read, which stops 3 residues before it; the germline J gene fills it in. The chain employs TRBV2 and TRBJ2-5, with TRBD1 matching 8 bases. Germline V CDR1 and CDR2: SNHLY, FYNNEI. The V gene end was trimmed by 0 bases and the J gene end by 5 bases; junction bases not matched to a gene: 5. The CDR3 extends over 15 amino acids. The sequenced part of the CDR3 DNA is TGTGCCAGCAGTGAAGCCCCAGGGGGCTTCGAGACC. This encodes CASSEAPGGFET. The CDR3, in full, reads CASSEAPGGFETQYF.

Details on this clone: The CDR3 end falls 3 residues outside the read, so it is completed with the germline J gene. The chain has TRBV7-2 and TRBJ2-7; D gene unclear. CDR1 SGHTA and CDR2 FQGNSA come from the germline V gene. The CDR3 runs 15 residues. With 8 bases removed from V and 5 bases from J, the gap between germline ends came to 22 bases. This chain's CDR3 is CASGPVVQFSHEQYF. Partial CDR3 DNA: TGTGCCAGCGGCCCGGTGGTACAGTTTTCCCACGAG.

Comments on this clone: The sequence runs out 3 residues before the end of the CDR3; the remainder is reconstructed from the germline J gene. This rearrangement joins TRBV6-4 to TRBJ1-5, with D tentatively TRBD1 (6 bases). V was shortened by 4 bases and J by 0 bases, with 22 bases between the two germline ends. CDR1 and CDR2 (germline): MRHNA, SNTAGT. This CDR3 has 19 residues. The CDR3 sequence: CASSASRDTTYYSNQPQHF. CDR3 DNA, as far as it was read: TGTGCCAGCAGTGCCTCCAGGGACACAACCTATTATAGCAATCAGCCC.

Notes on this clone: The read ends 3 residues early relative to the CDR3; the germline J gene fills the gap. The chain joins TRBV5-5 to TRBJ2-3; maybe TRBD2 (5 bases). V lost 2 bases and J lost 6, with 13 bases in between. The CDR3 totals 14 residues. Germline lookup yields CDR1 SGHKS and CDR2 YYEKEE (reference sequence). The part of the CDR3 DNA that was read is TGTGCCAGCAGCTTACGGGGTAGTGACGATACG. Translating gives CASSLRGSDDT. The complete CDR3 protein is CASSLRGSDDTQYF.

About this clone: The missing CDR3 end, 3 residues past where the read stops, is filled in from the germline J gene. This chain uses TRBV20-1 with TRBJ1-1, with 7 bases lining up with TRBD1. The CDR3 covers 16 residues. Germline V gives CDR1 DFQATT, CDR2 SNEGSKA (reference sequence). V lost 1 base to trimming and J lost 1 base; unmatched junction nucleotides: 9. The CDR3 sequence is CSARALTGLGNTEAFF. Partial CDR3 DNA: TGCAGTGCTAGAGCTCTGACAGGGCTCGGGAACACTGAA.

With respect to this clone: The observed sequence ends 3 residues before the CDR3 terminus, with the missing tail filled in from the germline J gene. The rearrangement joins TRBV29-1 to TRBJ2-2; the match to TRBD2 covers 7 bases. This CDR3 spans 14 amino acids. Germline assignment: CDR1 SQVTM and CDR2 ANQGSEA. Trimming removed 7 bases from V and 4 bases from J; junction bases left unmatched: 9. The sequenced part of the CDR3 DNA is TGCAGCGCCGCTGGGACTATCCTCACCGGGGAG. This codes for CSAAGTILTGE. The CDR3 as a whole reads CSAAGTILTGELFF.

The CDR3 loop reads CASSLARTGAGFVAFF. The sequenced CDR3 bases are TGTGCCAGCAGCCTAGCCAGAACAGGGGCTGGATTTGTG. The rearrangement uses TRBV13 and TRBJ1-1; 7 nucleotides align to TRBD1. Sequencing ends 3 residues short of the CDR3 end; the germline J gene provides the rest. This CDR3 comprises 16 residues. From germline, CDR1 is PRHDT and CDR2 FYEKMQ (reference sequence).

By frequency, this clone registers medium-sized (0.01 to 0.1%). The CDR3 end falls 3 residues outside the read, so it is completed with the germline J gene. The chain recombines TRBV30 with TRBJ2-3; 7 bases align to TRBD1. Germline values: CDR1 GTSNPN, CDR2 SVGIG (reference sequence). V gave up 5 bases and J gave up 2 bases; unmatched junction bases: 10. The CDR3 is 15 amino acids. The CDR3 region is CAWRPGQIYTDTQYF. Partial CDR3 DNA: TGTGCCTGGCGGCCGGGACAGATATACACAGATACG.

For this clone: Read sequence stops 3 residues before the CDR3 end, and the germline J gene provides the missing end. The chain combines TRBV29-1 with TRBJ2-7; 8 bases map to TRBD2. Germline CDR1 is SQVTM and CDR2 is ANQGSEA. The CDR3 is 14 residues long. V lost 3 bases, J lost 5 bases, and 9 bases stayed unmatched. The part of the CDR3 DNA that was read is TGCAGCGTTGACCTAAGCGGGAGAGGACACGAG. Translated, it gives CSVDLSGRGHE. The full CDR3 protein reads CSVDLSGRGHEQYF.

Points on this clone: The read is 3 residues too short to cover the CDR3 end, so that end is filled in from the germline J gene. This chain joins TRBV11-3 and TRBJ2-3, with 9 bases identical to TRBD1. Trimming removed 4 bases from V and 5 bases from J; junction bases left unmatched: 1. The CDR3 spans 13 residues. Germline V gene sequence: CDR1 SGHNT, CDR2 YENEEA. The sequenced part of the CDR3 DNA is TGTGCCAGCAGCTCGGACAGGGGAGATACG. Translated: CASSSDRGDT. The complete CDR3 reads CASSSDRGDTQYF.

Comment on this clone: The read terminates 3 residues before the CDR3 end, so the remaining end is supplied by the germline J gene. The chain uses TRBV11-2 and TRBJ2-7; 8 bases are a match to TRBD1. The J segment lost 3 bases and the V segment lost 5 bases, leaving 9 bases of the junction unmatched. CDR1 is SGHAT, CDR2 FQNNGV, per germline. The CDR3 is 15 residues long. The part of the CDR3 DNA that was read is TGTGCCAGCAGCCAAAATCAGGGGGCGGACTACGAG. Protein: CASSQNQGADYE. Given in full, the CDR3 is CASSQNQGADYEQYF.

Details on this clone: Sequencing ends 3 residues short of the CDR3 end; the germline J gene provides the rest. The chain employs TRBV7-3 and TRBJ2-5, with 8 bases aligning to TRBD1. The CDR3 contains 15 residues. The junction had 8 bases not matched to a gene; V was cut back by 6 bases and J by 2 bases. CDR1 and CDR2 from the germline V gene are SGHTA and FQGTGA. CDR3: CASSPTGALQETQYF. Incomplete CDR3 DNA: TGTGCCAGCAGTCCGACAGGGGCCTTACAAGAGACC.

As for this clone: The read falls 3 residues short of the CDR3 end, and the missing part is taken from the germline J gene. This chain links TRBV7-2 with TRBJ2-1; TRBD2 matches 12 bases. The CDR3 runs 14 residues. V was clipped by 6 bases and J by 7 bases; unmatched bases: 4. Looked up from germline, CDR1 is SGHTA and CDR2 is FQGNSA. CDR3 DNA (partial): TGTGCCAGCAGTAGGACTAGCGGGAATAATGAG. Amino acid sequence: CASSRTSGNNE. The full CDR3 protein is CASSRTSGNNEQFF.

With respect to this clone: The missing CDR3 end, 3 residues past where the read stops, is filled in from the germline J gene. The chain combines TRBV30 with TRBJ2-1, with 9 bases aligning to TRBD1. Trimming at V came to 5 bases and at J to 4 bases, leaving 6 bases not matched to a gene. This CDR3 has 14 residues. Germline CDR1 GTSNPN, CDR2 SVGIG (reference sequence). This CDR3 is CAWSPGQGYNEQFF. The sequenced part of the CDR3 DNA is TGTGCCTGGTCTCCGGGACAGGGATACAATGAG.